This TCR beta chain was observed in a study of blood T cell repertoires in COVID-19. Study in general: The United States, Italy and Spain supplied acute and convalescent COVID-19 samples.

Recruits, aged roughly 18 to 90 years, lived in 24 US areas. Researchers sorted participants into cohorts using their self-reported clinical history. V shed 2 bases, J shed 2 bases, and the junction held 4 bases outside the gene matches. The CDR3 is 16 residues long. The germline V gene encodes CDR1 SEHNR and CDR2 FQNEAQ (reference sequence). Measured with immunoSEQ multiplex PCR; TCRdb has only the in-frame clones, and not every one. This table holds hundreds of thousands of clones, over 85% found once. The source of this sequence is a woman aged 30 to 39 with acute COVID-19. V usage is TRBV7-9 and J usage is TRBJ2-3, with 10 bases fitting TRBD2. The sample consisted of PBMCs or T cells enriched from blood (not recorded which). The CDR3 DNA reads TGTGCCAGCAGCTTAAGTAGCGGGGGGCACACAGATACGCAGTATTTT. It translates to CASSLSSGGHTDTQYF.